This T cell receptor (beta chain) emerged from a study of blood T cell repertoires in COVID-19. About the study: Samples came from the United States, Italy and Spain, spanning acute and convalescent COVID-19. From T cells, B-cell-depleted T cells, or PBMCs came the material, which was cDNA or gDNA.

This CDR3 spans 19 amino acids. The V end was cut by 4 bases, the J end by 1 base, with 25 bases between. CDR1 is LNHDA, CDR2 SQIVND, per germline (reference sequence). Cohort allocation depended upon clinical history that participants reported. Data came from immunoSEQ multiplex PCR; TCRdb stores just in-frame clones and leaves some out. The table shows over 350,000 clones, with approximately 87% occurring only once. The TCR sequence derives from a woman aged 45-65 years who had recovered from COVID-19. Sequenced: PBMCs or T cells enriched from blood (not recorded which). The V and J genes are TRBV19 and TRBJ1-2; possible D gene TRBD1, 5 bases. CDR3 sequence: CASSSFISPGHLLNYGYTF. In DNA form, the CDR3 reads TGTGCCAGTAGTAGTTTCATTTCCCCAGGGCACCTTCTTAACTATGGCTACACCTTC.